The 7 T cell receptor beta chains reported below all come from one sample, sequenced in a study of blood T cell repertoires in COVID-19. Assay: immunoSEQ multiplex PCR; the TCRdb copy retains only in-frame clones and omits some. The data show 230,000 or so clones, 70% to 90% seen once. The sequenced sample was PBMCs or T cells enriched from blood (not recorded which). The receptors were gathered from a middle-aged woman with acute COVID-19.

The V call is TRBV6-5, the J call TRBJ2-1, with TRBD1 matching over 9 bases. The CDR3 spans 15 residues. Germline V gives CDR1 MNHEY, CDR2 SVGAGI. With V trimmed by 6 bases and J by 6 bases, 9 bases remained unmatched. CDR3 in amino acids: CASSQGQGWGNEQFF. In nucleotides, the CDR3 is TGTGCCAGCAGCCAGGGACAGGGTTGGGGCAATGAGCAGTTCTTC.

This clone was counted between two and nine times. CDR3 region: CASSIGRQTNEQFF. The CDR3 DNA reads TGTGCCAGTAGTATAGGGAGGCAGACTAATGAGCAGTTCTTC. This chain links TRBV19 with TRBJ2-1; the D gene is possibly TRBD2 (5 bases). Trimming removed 1 base at V and 7 bases at J, with 11 bases between. In germline, CDR1 is LNHDA, CDR2 SQIVND (reference sequence). The CDR3 has 14 residues.

This clone was picked up one time. This rearrangement joins TRBV12-3 or TRBV12-4 to TRBJ2-1, with no clear D. The V and J ends lost 5 bases and 4 bases respectively, with 3 bases between them. The CDR3 has 11 residues. The CDR3 region has the DNA TGTGCCAGCAGTGTATACAATGAGCAGTTCTTC. It translates to CASSVYNEQFF.

This CDR3 is CASSQGDYGYTF. The CDR3 nucleotides read TGTGCCAGCAGCCAAGGAGACTATGGCTACACCTTC. The V and J genes are TRBV3-1 (or the pseudogene TRBV3-2) and TRBJ1-2; D unresolved. Germline CDR1 and CDR2: LGHDT and YNNKEL (reference sequence). V dropped 1 base and J dropped 3 bases, with 3 bases sitting between them. CDR3 size: 12 residues.

Concerning this clone itself: The junction departs from the called germline gene at one end, perhaps through a read error. V usage is TRBV19 and J usage is TRBJ1-5; 10 bases match TRBD1. The CDR3 is 15 residues long. CDR1 is LNHDA, CDR2 SQIVND, per germline (reference sequence). DNA for the CDR3: TGTGCCAGCAGTATTGGTCCCGGGACAGGGGAGCCCCAGCATTTT. Translating it yields CASSIGPGTGEPQHF.

Points on this clone: This same CDR3 is encoded by further DNA sequences in the sample. CDR3 sequence reads: CATSRGGTGELFF. The CDR3 nucleotides are TGTGCCACCAGCAGAGGAGGGACCGGGGAGCTGTTTTTT. The gene calls are TRBV15 and TRBJ2-2; maybe TRBD2 (5 bases). Germline loops: CDR1 LNHNV, CDR2 YYDKDF (reference sequence). Trimming removed 1 base at V and 5 bases at J, with 5 bases between. The CDR3 is 13 amino acids.

The chain recombines TRBV5-5 with TRBJ1-4; 7 bases map to TRBD1. Germline values: CDR1 SGHKS, CDR2 YYEKEE (reference sequence). This CDR3 is 15 amino acids long. V shed 4 bases, J shed 5 bases, and the junction held 8 bases outside the gene matches. CDR3 bases: TGTGCCAGCAGCCGCGGGACAGCGGTAAATGAAAAACTGTTTTTT. Protein: CASSRGTAVNEKLFF.